One T cell receptor beta chain is described in this entry. The source of the sample is a study of control samples from healthy donors and cancer patients. Sequenced by immunoSEQ multiplex PCR; TCRdb stores in-frame clones only, minus some. The repertoire consists of about 52,000 clones, with 85% to 95% occurring once and the leading ten covering approximately 2.2%. The CDR3 length is 17 residues. CDR1 is LGHDT, CDR2 YNNKEL, per germline (reference sequence). Trimming shortened V by 0 bases and J by 8 bases, and 19 bases separated the two germline ends. The rearrangement links TRBV3-1 (or the pseudogene TRBV3-2) to TRBJ2-2; maybe TRBD2 (6 bases). The material sequenced was blood. This clonotype originated in a man aged 30 to 39 in good health. The CDR3 is CASSQERTGDARGELFF. Here the CDR3 DNA reads TGTGCCAGCAGCCAAGAGAGGACGGGAGACGCCCGGGGGGAGCTGTTTTTT.